These 18 T cell receptor beta chains were all obtained from the same sample, sequenced in a study of identical twins (dated by TCRdb to the mid-2010s). Library preparation used 5' RACE. Sequencing relied on an Illumina HiSeq 2000. Through fastp at Q25 and MiXCR, TCRdb rebuilt clones from the public reads, retaining in-frame beta chains. Each record represents a unique CDR3 protein, reported with the most common genes and DNA among its rows. This sample lists 1.5 million to 2 million distinct CDR3 sequences; around 33% were detected once. The ten largest clones add up to approximately 0.29% of the sample. The sample comprised cord blood. The receptors originated from a newborn girl in good health.

The chain carries TRBV6-1 and TRBJ1-2; D is unresolved. V dropped 2 bases and J dropped 5 bases, with 9 bases sitting between them. Germline V lookup: CDR1 MNHNS, CDR2 SASEGT. The CDR3 consists of 13 residues. The CDR3 is CASSERRGYGYTF. In DNA, the CDR3 is TGTGCCAGCAGTGAACGGAGAGGGTATGGCTACACCTTC.

The rearrangement links TRBV2 to TRBJ2-1; 7 bases fit TRBD1. After removal of 6 bases from V and 5 bases from J, the junction contained 10 bases not matched to a gene. The CDR3 contains 15 residues. From germline, CDR1 is SNHLY and CDR2 FYNNEI. CDR3 protein: CASRAGTVGDNEQFF. DNA of the CDR3: TGTGCCAGCAGGGCCGGGACAGTGGGAGACAATGAGCAGTTCTTC.

The chain recombines TRBV12-3 or TRBV12-4 with TRBJ2-3, with TRBD2 identical over 16 bases. The trim removed 5 bases at V and 3 bases at J, leaving 5 bases unmatched. This CDR3 is 17 amino acids long. This chain's CDR3 is CASSLGTSGGATDTQYF. The DNA for the CDR3 is TGTGCCAGCAGTCTAGGGACTAGCGGGGGGGCAACAGATACGCAGTATTTT.

V usage is TRBV20-1 and J usage is TRBJ2-7; 8 bases map to TRBD2. CDR3 size: 14 residues. Per germline, CDR1 DFQATT and CDR2 SNEGSKA (reference sequence). The trim removed 1 base at V and 4 bases at J, leaving 6 bases unmatched. CDR3 loop: CSARAASGLYEQYF. The CDR3, as DNA: TGCAGTGCTAGAGCGGCTAGCGGGTTATACGAGCAGTACTTC.

The V and J genes are TRBV20-1 and TRBJ2-3; 7 bases line up with TRBD2. The V and J ends lost 3 bases and 4 bases, in that order; junction bases with no gene match: 16. Germline assignment: CDR1 DFQATT and CDR2 SNEGSKA (reference sequence). CDR3 size: 17 residues. The DNA of the CDR3 is TGCAGTGCTAGTACTTTCGGGGGAGGGCCCGGAGCAGATACGCAGTATTTT. This sequence encodes CSASTFGGGPGADTQYF.

The rearrangement joins TRBV20-1 to TRBJ2-1; D might be TRBD2 (7 bases). The CDR3 is made up of 17 amino acids. Per germline, CDR1 DFQATT and CDR2 SNEGSKA (reference sequence). The V and J ends lost 3 bases and 2 bases respectively, with 20 bases between them. CDR3 coding DNA: TGCAGTGCTAGGGCCAACGGGGGGCCTCTACCCTACAATGAGCAGTTCTTC. It encodes CSARANGGPLPYNEQFF.

In its sample, this clonotype was seen a few times. This chain links TRBV20-1 with TRBJ1-1, with a tentative D call TRBD1 (5 bases). Germline V gene data show CDR1 as DFQATT and CDR2 as SNEGSKA (reference sequence). The CDR3 contains 13 residues. Trimming stripped 3 bases from V and 4 bases from J, with 12 bases between. CDR3 loop: CSASEPGGTEAFF. In nucleotides, the CDR3 is TGCAGTGCTAGCGAACCGGGGGGCACTGAAGCTTTCTTT.

This chain's CDR3 is CAISYTLGAADTQYF. The CDR3 region has the DNA TGTGCCATCAGTTATACCCTGGGCGCGGCGGATACGCAGTATTTT. The rearrangement joins TRBV10-3 to TRBJ2-3; unclear D gene. Germline V gene lookup returns CDR1 ENHRY and CDR2 SYGVKD. There are 15 residues in the CDR3. V was cut by 5 bases and J by 6 bases, with 18 bases left in between.

The chain couples TRBV15 to TRBJ1-4; D gene ambiguous. CDR3 length equals 15 residues. Germline assignment: CDR1 LNHNV and CDR2 YYDKDF (reference sequence). The V end lost 0 bases, the J end lost 5 bases, and 10 bases lay between the germline ends. CDR3 amino acids: CATSREFRGNEKLFF. DNA for the CDR3: TGTGCCACCAGCAGAGAATTCCGAGGAAATGAAAAACTGTTTTTT. The full variable domain, completed using reference TRBV15 and TRBJ1-4, is DAMVIQNPRYQVTQFGKPVTLSCSQTLNHNVMYWYQQKSSQAPKLLFHYYDKDFNNEADTPDNFQSRRPNTSFCFLDIRSPGLGDTAMYLCATSREFRGNEKLFFGSGTQLSVL.

This clonotype came up a few times. The chain carries TRBV14 and TRBJ2-2; D is unclear. The length of the CDR3 is 16 residues. From germline, CDR1 is SGHDN and CDR2 FVKESK. The ends were cut back, 10 bases at V and 1 base at J, with 19 bases in the middle. Here the CDR3 DNA reads TGTGCCAACACAACCCTCCCCCCCAGGAACACCGGGGAGCTGTTTTTT. Its translation: CANTTLPPRNTGELFF.

This clonotype was seen only a few times. The V call is TRBV12-3 or TRBV12-4, the J call TRBJ2-5; D not certain. V was trimmed by 2 bases and J by 2 bases, leaving 9 bases between them. The CDR3 totals 14 residues. CDR3 amino acids: CASSLMSEQETQYF. In DNA form, the CDR3 reads TGTGCCAGCAGTTTAATGAGCGAACAAGAGACCCAGTACTTC.

This sequence joins TRBV25-1 and TRBJ1-2; D is perhaps TRBD1 (5 bases). Germline V gene sequence: CDR1 MGHDK, CDR2 SYGVNS. The CDR3 covers 17 residues. The V end was cut by 0 bases, the J end by 4 bases, with 18 bases between. CDR3 amino acids: CASSEYGALQGAYGYTF. DNA for the CDR3: TGTGCCAGCAGTGAATATGGGGCCCTGCAGGGAGCCTATGGCTACACCTTC.

This chain joins TRBV5-1 and TRBJ2-1; perhaps TRBD2 as D (5 bases). The CDR3 sequence is 15 residues long. V was pared by 1 base and J by 2 bases, with 10 bases between. The germline V gene has CDR1 SGHRS and CDR2 YFSETQ. CDR3 amino acids: CASSLQAVAYNEQFF. In nucleotides, the CDR3 is TGCGCCAGCAGCTTGCAAGCGGTAGCCTACAATGAGCAGTTCTTC. The full variable domain, with the rest looked up from reference TRBV5-1 and TRBJ2-1, is KAGVTQTPRYLIKTRGQQVTLSCSPISGHRSVSWYQQTPGQGLQFLFEYFSETQRNKGNFPGRFSGRQFSNSRSEMNVSTLELGDSALYLCASSLQAVAYNEQFFGPGTRLTVL.

This clonotype occurred once. One end of the junction varies from germline; a read error may be responsible. This chain connects TRBV3-1 to TRBJ1-1; D remains unclear. Germline-derived CDR1 and CDR2 are LGHDT and YNNKEL (reference sequence). This CDR3 spans 13 amino acids. In DNA form, the CDR3 reads TGTGCCGGCAGCCAACGGTCTAACACTGAAGCTTTCTTT. It is translated as CAGSQRSNTEAFF.

This clonotype was detected only a few times. The chain couples TRBV6-1 to TRBJ2-5; 7 nucleotides match TRBD1. The germline gives CDR1 MNHNS, CDR2 SASEGT. CDR3 size: 16 residues. The trim removed 1 base at V and 5 bases at J, leaving 10 bases unmatched. The CDR3 region has the DNA TGTGCCAGCAGTGAAGGTCGACAGGGATTGATGGAGACCCAGTACTTC. The encoded protein is CASSEGRQGLMETQYF.

The J gene is TRBJ1-5, the V gene TRBV4-1, with D hard to call. The length of the CDR3 is 14 residues. Trimming removed 6 bases at V and 4 bases at J, with 13 bases between. Germline values: CDR1 MGHRA, CDR2 YSYEKL. The CDR3 is CASRGIGPNQPQHF. In DNA form, the CDR3 reads TGCGCCAGCAGGGGGATAGGGCCAAATCAGCCCCAGCATTTT.

This clonotype has a count of ten or more. The V gene is TRBV3-1, the J gene TRBJ2-7; 7 nucleotides match TRBD2. The V segment lost 2 bases and the J segment 6 bases; nucleotides outside the gene matches: 10. The CDR3 contains 15 residues. Germline CDR1 is LGHDT and CDR2 is YNNKEL (reference sequence). Here the CDR3 reads CASSQLSGKAFEQYF. The DNA for the CDR3 is TGTGCCAGCAGCCAATTGAGCGGGAAAGCTTTCGAGCAGTACTTC.

The chain uses TRBV24-1 and TRBJ1-2; D call uncertain. The CDR3 covers 14 residues. The germline V gene encodes CDR1 KGHDR and CDR2 SFDVKD. The V gene lost 3 bases and the J gene lost 1 base, with 8 bases spanning the gap. Written as DNA, the CDR3 is TGTGCCACCAGTGATCCAGGCCATAACTATGGCTACACCTTC. Amino acid sequence: CATSDPGHNYGYTF.